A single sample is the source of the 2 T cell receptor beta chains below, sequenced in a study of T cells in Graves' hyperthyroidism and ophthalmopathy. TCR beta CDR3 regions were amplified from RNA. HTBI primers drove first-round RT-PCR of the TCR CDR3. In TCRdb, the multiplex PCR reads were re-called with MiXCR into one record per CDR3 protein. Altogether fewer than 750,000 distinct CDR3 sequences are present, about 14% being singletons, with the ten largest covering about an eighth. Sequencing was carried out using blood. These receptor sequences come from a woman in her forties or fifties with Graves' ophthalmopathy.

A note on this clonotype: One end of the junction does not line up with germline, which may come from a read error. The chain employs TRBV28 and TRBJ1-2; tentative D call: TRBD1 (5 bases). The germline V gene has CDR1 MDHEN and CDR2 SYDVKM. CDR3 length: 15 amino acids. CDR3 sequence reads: CASSFPTGTDYGHTF. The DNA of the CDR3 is TGTGCCAGCAGTTTTCCCACCGGGACTGACTATGGCCACACCTTC.

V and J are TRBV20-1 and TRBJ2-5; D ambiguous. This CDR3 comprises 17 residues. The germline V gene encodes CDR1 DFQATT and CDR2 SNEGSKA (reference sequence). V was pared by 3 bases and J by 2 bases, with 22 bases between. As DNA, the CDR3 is TGCAGTGCTAGGTCCCTAGGTTCTGCGGCTCATCAAGAGACCCAGTACTTC. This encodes CSARSLGSAAHQETQYF.